The TCR beta chain under discussion was sequenced for a study of monozygotic twins with inflammatory bowel disease. No DNA is given; TCRdb re-called the 5' RACE reads and lists each CDR3 protein once. Its clone listing holds about 300,000 distinct CDR3 sequences. Germline lookup yields CDR1 SGHVS and CDR2 FQNEAQ. The CDR3 sequence is 16 residues long. This receptor was taken from a human donor with ulcerative colitis or Crohn's disease, or a healthy co-twin of an affected twin (not recorded which). Sequencing was performed on blood. This chain links TRBV7-8 with TRBJ2-1; TCRdb calls TRBD1, which cannot be checked without DNA. The CDR3 protein is CASSLSGTGNYNEQFF.